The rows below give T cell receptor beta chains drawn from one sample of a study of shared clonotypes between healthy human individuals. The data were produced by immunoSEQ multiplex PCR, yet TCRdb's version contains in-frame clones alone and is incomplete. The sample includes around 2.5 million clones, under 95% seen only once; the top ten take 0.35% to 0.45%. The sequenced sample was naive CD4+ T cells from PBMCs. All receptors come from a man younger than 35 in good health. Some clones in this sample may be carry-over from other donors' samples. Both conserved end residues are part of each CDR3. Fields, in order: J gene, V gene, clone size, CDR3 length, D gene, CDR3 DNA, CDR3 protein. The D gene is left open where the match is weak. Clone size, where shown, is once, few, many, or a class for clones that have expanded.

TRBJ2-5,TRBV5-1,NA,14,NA,TGCGCCAGCAGCCCGGGGGCGGGTCAAGAGACCCAGTACTTC,CASSPGAGQETQYF
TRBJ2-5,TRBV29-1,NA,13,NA,TGCAGCGTTGAATATCTTGCGAGAGAGACCCAGTACTTC,CSVEYLARETQYF
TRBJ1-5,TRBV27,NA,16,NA,TGTGCCAGCGCCAGACTACAGGGTCCGGGAGGTCAGCCCCAGCATTTT,CASARLQGPGGQPQHF
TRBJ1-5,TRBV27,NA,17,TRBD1,TGTGCCAGCAGTTCTCGGGAGGACAGGGTCCTCAATCAGCCCCAGCATTTT,CASSSREDRVLNQPQHF
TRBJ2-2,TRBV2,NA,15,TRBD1,TGTGCCAGCAGACGACAGGGGGGGAACACCGGGGAGCTGTTTTTT,CASRRQGGNTGELFF
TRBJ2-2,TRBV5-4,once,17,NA,TGTGCCAGCAGCTTGGGGTCGGGGCCCACGAACACCGGGGAGCTGTTTTTT,CASSLGSGPTNTGELFF
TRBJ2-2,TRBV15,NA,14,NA,TGTGCCACCAGCAGAGATTTGGACACCGGGGAGCTGTTTTTT,CATSRDLDTGELFF
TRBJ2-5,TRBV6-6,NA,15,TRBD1,TGTGCCAGCAGTTCTTTTGACAGGGTCCCAGAGACCCAGTACTTC,CASSSFDRVPETQYF
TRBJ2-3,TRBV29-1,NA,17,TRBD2,TGCAGCTCCCTGCCGGCGTTGGCGGGAGGGTCGGTGGCTACGCAGTATTTT,CSSLPALAGGSVATQYF
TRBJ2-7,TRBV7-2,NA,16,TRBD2,TGTGCCAGCAGCTTAGTCCTAGCGGGAGACTCCTACGAGCAGTACTTC,CASSLVLAGDSYEQYF
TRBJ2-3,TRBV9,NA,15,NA,TGTGCCAGCAGGAAGACAGGTCTTAGCACAGATACGCAGTATTTT,CASRKTGLSTDTQYF
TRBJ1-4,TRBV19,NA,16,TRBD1,TGTGCCAGTAGTATCGGCCCCGGGACAGATAATGAAAAACTGTTTTTT,CASSIGPGTDNEKLFF
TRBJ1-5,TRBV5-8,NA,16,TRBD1,TGTGCCAGCAGCCTCGGGACAGGGGCTCTACTCTGGCCCCAGCATTTT,CASSLGTGALLWPQHF
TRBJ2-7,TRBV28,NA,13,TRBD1,TGTGCCAGTCTCGGGACAGGTCCGTACGAGCAGTACTTC,CASLGTGPYEQYF
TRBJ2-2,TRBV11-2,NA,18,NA,TGTGCCAGCAGCTTAGATCCCAGCAGGGTAAATTTCACCGGGGAGCTGTTTTTT,CASSLDPSRVNFTGELFF
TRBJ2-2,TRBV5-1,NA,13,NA,TGCGCCAGCAGCTTAGGAAACACCGGGGAGCTGTTTTTT,CASSLGNTGELFF
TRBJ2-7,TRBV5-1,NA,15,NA,TGCGCCAGCAGCTTGTCCGGGACACGATCCTACGAGCAGTACTTC,CASSLSGTRSYEQYF
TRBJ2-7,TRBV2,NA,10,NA,TGTGCCAGCCGGGGTTACGAGCAGTACTTC,CASRGYEQYF
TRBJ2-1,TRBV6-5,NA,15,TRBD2,TGTGCCAGCAGTTACTCTCGCGGGAGCTACAATGAGCAGTTCTTC,CASSYSRGSYNEQFF